Listed below are T cell receptor beta chains from one sample, sequenced in a study of OX40 agonist ivuxolimab in advanced cancers. Generated by immunoSEQ multiplex PCR, the TCRdb table keeps only in-frame clones and is missing some. The repertoire holds some 73,000 clones, 70% to 90% seen once, with about 0.78% in the top ten. Sequenced here: CD4+ or CD8+ T cells sorted from blood, sampled in a trial of the OX40 agonist ivuxolimab. These receptors were obtained from an adult with an advanced solid tumor such as melanoma, head and neck, liver or kidney cancer. The CDR3 runs from the conserved cysteine through the conserved F or W.

J gene,V gene,CDR3 protein
TRBJ1-5,TRBV19,CASSIAAGRPQHF
TRBJ2-1,TRBV4-1,CASSQGAGSYNEQFF
TRBJ1-1,TRBV7-8,CASSKRDPSSRSEAFF
TRBJ2-4,TRBV18,CASSRENRVGDIQYF
TRBJ2-5,TRBV4-2,CASSQVQGSQETQYF
TRBJ2-2,TRBV10-3,CAISGQGPANTGELFF
TRBJ1-2,TRBV6-5,CASSYSSGPNYGYTF
TRBJ2-3,TRBV5-4,CASSIDSSTDTQYF
TRBJ1-5,TRBV6-1,CASSLSTPPQPQHF
TRBJ2-5,TRBV18,CASSPYRVTGETQYF
TRBJ2-3,TRBV5-5,CASSLGPGGGRDTQYF
TRBJ1-2,TRBV18,CASSPGAPSLIQGYGYTF
TRBJ1-3,TRBV5-6,CANSPGLQLTGNTIYF
TRBJ1-2,TRBV19,CASSIAGDRAGYTF
TRBJ1-2,TRBV6-6,CASSQGQGGGYTF
TRBJ2-1,TRBV29-1,CSFFGLASYNEQFF
TRBJ2-2,TRBV10-3,CAISESTGGRGTGELFF
TRBJ1-6,TRBV27,CASRPQSSYNSPLHF
TRBJ2-7,TRBV27,CASRGTGVLFEQYF
TRBJ1-1,TRBV5-4,CASSPGQILNTEAFF
TRBJ2-2,TRBV7-8,CASSLGSLLGAGELFF
TRBJ1-2,TRBV6-5,CASSYGTGNFNYGYTF
TRBJ2-1,TRBV4-1,CASSQQTLFNEQFF
TRBJ2-3,TRBV5-8,CASSSGLAGADTQYF
TRBJ2-5,TRBV2,CASTKRGSGGETQYF
TRBJ1-5,TRBV5-1,CASSLDVAGGQPQHF
TRBJ1-3,TRBV10-2,CASSSRTTSSGNTIYF
TRBJ1-5,TRBV5-1,CASSQGQEGNQPQHF
TRBJ1-5,TRBV30,CAWSLGGNRPQHF
TRBJ1-5,TRBV28,CASSLVRRYSNQPQHF
TRBJ2-7,TRBV2,CASSDAETYTSEQYF
TRBJ1-2,TRBV28,CASSLSVDRVDGYTF
TRBJ2-7,TRBV7-2,CASSYGIDSYEQYF
TRBJ2-3,TRBV6-1,CASSADRGSGTQYF
TRBJ1-2,TRBV19,CASSIDPGGDYGYTF
TRBJ2-2,TRBV7-8,CASSLLPGQGVTGELFF
TRBJ2-5,TRBV7-8,CASSPREGSQETQYF
TRBJ2-5,TRBV4-3,CASSLRRGETQYF
TRBJ1-1,TRBV7-9,CASSSLGTGTDTEAFF
TRBJ1-2,TRBV28,CASSSPGQGYGYTF
TRBJ1-5,TRBV18,CASSGDISQPQHF
TRBJ2-3,TRBV29-1,CSVFGEFTDTQYF
TRBJ1-3,TRBV5-5,CASSLADPGNTIYF
TRBJ1-6,TRBV6-5,CATAEMVGSPLHF
TRBJ1-2,TRBV2,CASSEKGLLGATF
TRBJ2-3,TRBV19,CASSSRTSGGVRDTQYF